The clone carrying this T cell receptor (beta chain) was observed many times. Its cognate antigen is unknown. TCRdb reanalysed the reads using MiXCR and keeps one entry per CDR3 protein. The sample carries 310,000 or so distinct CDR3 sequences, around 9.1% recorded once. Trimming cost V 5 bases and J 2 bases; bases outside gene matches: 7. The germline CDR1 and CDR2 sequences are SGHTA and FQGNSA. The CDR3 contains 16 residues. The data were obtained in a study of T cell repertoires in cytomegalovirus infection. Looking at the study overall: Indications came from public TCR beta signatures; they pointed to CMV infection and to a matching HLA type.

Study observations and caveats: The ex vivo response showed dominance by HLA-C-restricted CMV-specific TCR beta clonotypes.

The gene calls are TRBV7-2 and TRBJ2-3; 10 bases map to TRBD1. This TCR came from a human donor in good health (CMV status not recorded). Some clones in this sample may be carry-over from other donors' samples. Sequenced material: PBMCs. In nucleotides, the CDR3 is TGTGCCAGCAGCATTGACAGGGGGCGGTCCACAGATACGCAGTATTTT. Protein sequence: CASSIDRGRSTDTQYF.